These 32 T cell receptor beta chains originate from one sample sequenced in a study of Ad26.COV2.S vaccination and SARS-CoV-2 variants. Profiled with immunoSEQ multiplex PCR; TCRdb holds only in-frame clones, not every one. In the table there are around 350,000 clones, about 90% of which are singletons. Source: peripheral blood, taken after recovery from COVID-19. The receptors stem from a human donor who had recovered from COVID-19.

V is TRBV6-5 and J is TRBJ1-2; TRBD1 might be the D (6 bases). The V gene lost 5 bases and the J gene lost 6 bases, with 13 bases spanning the gap. This CDR3 region has 13 residues. Germline CDR1 MNHEY, CDR2 SVGAGI. CDR3 nucleotide sequence: TGTGCCAGCAGTCAACAGGGAGGGGATGGCTACACCTTC. Translated, it gives CASSQQGGDGYTF.

The chain recombines TRBV19 with TRBJ1-2; 10 nucleotides line up with TRBD1. The germline V gene encodes CDR1 LNHDA and CDR2 SQIVND (reference sequence). The ends lost 9 bases at V and 3 bases at J; junction bases unmatched: 4. The CDR3 loop spans 13 amino acids. CDR3 DNA: TGTGCCAGCCGGGACAGGGGAGACTATGGCTACACCTTC. Protein sequence: CASRDRGDYGYTF. The variable domain in full, completed from reference TRBV19 and TRBJ1-2, reads DGGITQSPKYLFRKEGQNVTLSCEQNLNHDAMYWYRQDPGQGLRLIYYSQIVNDFQKGDIAEGYSVSREKKESFPLTVTSAQKNPTAFYLCASRDRGDYGYTFGSGTRLTVV.

This clone was detected a few times. J is TRBJ1-2 and V is TRBV10-2; D is unclear. CDR1 is WSHSY, CDR2 SAAADI, per germline. There are 17 residues in the CDR3. The ends were cut back, 3 bases at V and 2 bases at J, with 19 bases in the middle. For the CDR3, the DNA is TGCGCCAGCAGTGATCATTCTGTTTGGGCCCTCAACTATGGCTACACCTTC. Its protein is CASSDHSVWALNYGYTF.

This sequence joins TRBV9 and TRBJ2-5, with D maybe TRBD2 (6 bases). The CDR3 extends over 17 amino acids. Germline values: CDR1 SGDLS, CDR2 YYNGEE. V shed 0 bases and J shed 0 bases, with 15 bases lying between them. Here the CDR3 DNA reads TGTGCCAGCAGCGTAGGAGGGAGTGGGGGGTACCAAGAGACCCAGTACTTC. Its protein is CASSVGGSGGYQETQYF.

Only one count was recorded for this clone. This chain uses TRBV7-9 with TRBJ1-3, with D hard to call. CDR3 size: 12 residues. Trimming took off 4 bases at V and 4 bases at J, with 5 bases between the two ends. Germline V gene data show CDR1 as SEHNR and CDR2 as FQNEAQ (reference sequence). CDR3 residues: CASSSLGNTIYF. The CDR3 DNA reads TGTGCCAGCAGCTCCCTGGGAAACACCATATATTTT.

J is TRBJ1-3 and V is TRBV6-5; D is perhaps TRBD1 (5 bases). The germline gives CDR1 MNHEY, CDR2 SVGAGI. This CDR3 contains 16 residues. V was clipped by 0 bases and J by 4 bases, with 13 bases between them. The CDR3, as DNA: TGTGCCAGCAGTTACTCGAGGGGCGCGAAAGGAAACACCATATATTTT. Residues: CASSYSRGAKGNTIYF.

V is TRBV15 and J is TRBJ2-4; D unclear. The germline CDR1 and CDR2 sequences are LNHNV and YYDKDF (reference sequence). The CDR3 has 11 amino acids. Trimming shortened V by 5 bases and J by 8 bases, and 7 bases separated the two germline ends. The CDR3 region has the DNA TGTGCCACCAGCTCGCGAGACATTCAGTACTTC. Its translation: CATSSRDIQYF.

The rearrangement joins TRBV12-3 or TRBV12-4 to TRBJ1-2; D is undetermined. Between the trimmed V and J ends, which lost 7 bases and 8 bases, there was a span of 17 bases. This CDR3 is 13 amino acids long. The CDR3 coding sequence is TGTGCCAGCACCCAACGTCGGGTTGGGGGCTACACCTTC. Its protein is CASTQRRVGGYTF.

The chain is built from TRBV7-3 and TRBJ2-3; D remains ambiguous. This CDR3 comprises 14 residues. In germline, CDR1 is SGHTA, CDR2 FQGTGA. Trimming took 1 base from V and 2 from J, leaving 7 bases between them. CDR3 sequence reads: CASSLMDTTDTQYF. As DNA, the CDR3 is TGTGCCAGCAGCTTAATGGATACCACAGATACGCAGTATTTT. The whole variable domain, remainder taken from reference TRBV7-3 and TRBJ2-3, is GAGVSQTPSNKVTEKGKYVELRCDPISGHTALYWYRQSLGQGPEFLIYFQGTGAADDSGLPNDRFFAVRPEGSVSTLKIQRTERGDSAVYLCASSLMDTTDTQYFGPGTRLTVL.

The V and J genes are TRBV11-2 and TRBJ1-1, with 7 bases aligning to TRBD1. The CDR3 totals 13 residues. V lost 5 bases, J lost 8 bases, and 8 bases stayed unmatched. Germline V CDR1 and CDR2: SGHAT, FQNNGV. DNA for the CDR3: TGTGCCAGCAGCAGGGACAGAATATTCGAAGCTTTCTTT. It yields the protein CASSRDRIFEAFF.

The chain links TRBV3-1 (or the pseudogene TRBV3-2) to TRBJ2-5, with D perhaps assigned TRBD1 or TRBD2 (6 bases each). Trimming cost V 1 base and J 5 bases, with 14 bases left between them. CDR3 length: 15 amino acids. Germline assignment: CDR1 LGHDT and CDR2 YNNKEL (reference sequence). CDR3 region: CASSQGGASRETQYF. CDR3 nucleotides: TGTGCCAGCAGCCAAGGGGGGGCGTCCCGGGAGACCCAGTACTTC.

The CDR3: CASSTGQGARGYTF. The CDR3 DNA sequence: TGTGCCAGCAGCACGGGACAGGGGGCACGGGGCTACACCTTC. The V gene is TRBV7-9, the J gene TRBJ1-2, with 12 nucleotides matching TRBD1. CDR3 length: 14 amino acids. V lost 5 bases and J lost 8; bases outside the gene matches: 6. Germline V gives CDR1 SEHNR, CDR2 FQNEAQ (reference sequence).

This chain uses TRBV19 with TRBJ2-2; D is unclear. Germline loops: CDR1 LNHDA, CDR2 SQIVND (reference sequence). The CDR3 length is 15 residues. V shed 9 bases and J shed 0 bases, with 14 bases lying between them. For the CDR3, the DNA is TGTGCCAGCGCCCGGCAAACATCGAACACCGGGGAGCTGTTTTTT. The encoded protein is CASARQTSNTGELFF.

The J gene is TRBJ1-1, the V gene TRBV29-1; D unclear. This CDR3 is 11 amino acids long. Trimming removed 7 bases from V and 6 bases from J, with 12 bases in between. Germline CDR1 reads SQVTM; CDR2 reads ANQGSEA. The DNA of the CDR3 is TGCAGCGGTCAAAGAGGCCCTGAAGCTTTCTTT. Amino acids: CSGQRGPEAFF.

The gene calls are TRBV5-4 and TRBJ2-6; TRBD1 matches at 8 bases. Germline lookup yields CDR1 SGHNT and CDR2 YYREEE (reference sequence). The CDR3 is made up of 18 amino acids. The J segment lost 1 base and the V segment lost 3 bases, leaving 9 bases of the junction unmatched. CDR3 sequence reads: CASSSEDRVGSGANVLTF. The DNA of the CDR3 is TGTGCCAGCAGCTCCGAGGACAGGGTGGGGTCTGGGGCCAACGTCCTGACTTTC.

The J gene is TRBJ1-1, the V gene TRBV7-9; D might be TRBD1 (5 bases). Germline CDR1 is SEHNR and CDR2 is FQNEAQ (reference sequence). Trimming shortened V by 3 bases and J by 3 bases, and 8 bases separated the two germline ends. CDR3 length equals 13 residues. The CDR3 nucleotides read TGTGCCAGCAGCTTTTGGGGGGACACTGAAGCTTTCTTT. Protein: CASSFWGDTEAFF.

This clone was detected a few times. This specimen includes other DNA sequences encoding the same CDR3. This rearrangement joins TRBV11-3 to TRBJ2-6; D unclear. Germline V CDR1 and CDR2: SGHNT, YENEEA. Trimming removed 3 bases from V and 4 bases from J, with 4 bases in between. The length of the CDR3 is 13 residues. The CDR3 nucleotides are TGTGCCAGCAGCTTCTCCGGGGCCAACGTCCTGACTTTC. It translates to CASSFSGANVLTF.

The rearrangement uses TRBV5-5 and TRBJ2-5, with D maybe TRBD1 (5 bases). Trimming shortened V by 4 bases and J by 1 base, and 8 bases separated the two germline ends. Germline V CDR1 and CDR2: SGHKS, YYEKEE (reference sequence). The CDR3 runs 13 residues. CDR3 protein: CASSLTAQETQYF. As DNA, the CDR3 is TGTGCCAGCAGCCTGACAGCCCAAGAGACCCAGTACTTC.

This clone was observed once. The chain uses TRBV19 and TRBJ2-7, with 11 positions matching TRBD1. In germline, CDR1 is LNHDA, CDR2 SQIVND (reference sequence). This CDR3 has 15 amino acids. The ends lost 7 bases at V and 3 bases at J; junction bases unmatched: 8. The CDR3 region is CASTAAGTGGYEQYF. CDR3 coding DNA: TGTGCCAGTACCGCAGCCGGGACAGGGGGCTACGAGCAGTACTTC.

A few counts support this clone. The chain has TRBV6-5 and TRBJ2-5; 8 positions match TRBD1. This CDR3 is built from 15 residues. Germline CDR1 is MNHEY and CDR2 is SVGAGI. With V trimmed by 7 bases and J by 4 bases, 11 bases remained unmatched. The CDR3 DNA follows: TGTGCCAGCACTAAAGGACAGGGAGTTTTAGAGACCCAGTACTTC. Translation gives CASTKGQGVLETQYF.

DNA for the CDR3: TGTGCCAGCAGTTACTCGTCTCAGGGCACAGATACGCAGTATTTT. Translated: CASSYSSQGTDTQYF. The chain has TRBV6-5 and TRBJ2-3; D is ambiguous. Germline-derived CDR1 and CDR2 are MNHEY and SVGAGI. This CDR3 region has 15 residues. V shed 0 bases and J shed 1 base, with 8 bases lying between them.

The chain carries TRBV19 and TRBJ2-7, with no clear D. CDR3 length equals 13 residues. V lost 1 base to trimming and J lost 7 bases, with 11 bases between them. Germline V lookup: CDR1 LNHDA, CDR2 SQIVND (reference sequence). CDR3 region: CASSIASPREQYF. The CDR3 nucleotides are TGTGCCAGTAGTATAGCTTCCCCCCGGGAGCAGTACTTC. Full variable domain (rest looked up from reference TRBV19 and TRBJ2-7): DGGITQSPKYLFRKEGQNVTLSCEQNLNHDAMYWYRQDPGQGLRLIYYSQIVNDFQKGDIAEGYSVSREKKESFPLTVTSAQKNPTAFYLCASSIASPREQYFGPGTRLTVT.

The CDR3 sequence: CASSSYPQGTGGEQYF. The CDR3 DNA sequence: TGTGCCAGCAGTTCCTACCCCCAGGGAACCGGAGGCGAGCAGTACTTC. This chain connects TRBV27 to TRBJ2-7, with D possibly called TRBD1 or TRBD2 (5 bases each). This CDR3 has 16 residues. Trimming left V 4 bases short and J 6 bases short, with 22 bases between. Germline lookup yields CDR1 MNHEY and CDR2 SMNVEV (reference sequence).

The chain is built from TRBV5-1 and TRBJ2-3, with a weak D call TRBD1 (5 bases). Trimming shortened V by 5 bases and J by 3 bases, and 22 bases separated the two germline ends. The CDR3 has 17 amino acids. Germline V gives CDR1 SGHRS, CDR2 YFSETQ. CDR3: CASSPLVARENTDTQYF. CDR3 nucleotide sequence: TGCGCCAGCAGTCCACTTGTGGCCAGGGAAAATACAGATACGCAGTATTTT.

This clone was seen a handful of times. The J gene is TRBJ1-3, the V gene TRBV7-6; D remains unclear. This CDR3 contains 15 residues. Germline CDR1 SGHVS, CDR2 FNYEAQ. Between the trimmed V and J ends, which lost 0 bases and 0 bases, there was a span of 6 bases. The CDR3 nucleotides are TGTGCCAGCAGCTTAGCCCGCAACTCTGGAAACACCATATATTTT. Encoded protein: CASSLARNSGNTIYF.

J is TRBJ1-2 and V is TRBV7-2; 8 nucleotides align to TRBD1. Germline CDR1 SGHTA, CDR2 FQGNSA. The CDR3 covers 16 residues. V shed 5 bases and J 8 bases; nucleotides not matched to a gene: 16. CDR3 DNA sequence: TGTGCCAGCAGCCTCACCCCGGGACAGGTGACGGAGGGCTACACCTTC. Translating gives CASSLTPGQVTEGYTF.

This clone was found once. This chain connects TRBV19 to TRBJ2-6, with 8 bases that match TRBD1. Germline CDR1 is LNHDA and CDR2 is SQIVND (reference sequence). This CDR3 has 18 residues. V was clipped by 5 bases and J by 0 bases; unmatched bases: 9. CDR3 bases: TGTGCCAGTAGTCTAACCAGGGGGCGTACCTCTGGGGCCAACGTCCTGACTTTC. Amino acid sequence: CASSLTRGRTSGANVLTF.

In this sample, this clone turned up once. The V and J genes are TRBV5-6 and TRBJ2-2; no reliable D call. The CDR3 is 12 residues long. V lost 1 base to trimming and J lost 5 bases, with 3 bases between them. Germline V CDR1 and CDR2: SGHDT, YYEEEE. CDR3 sequence reads: CASSLPTGELFF. The CDR3 coding sequence is TGTGCCAGCAGCTTGCCGACCGGGGAGCTGTTTTTT. The full variable domain, in which reference TRBV5-6 and TRBJ2-2 provide the parts outside the CDR3, is DAGVTQSPTHLIKTRGQQVTLRCSPKSGHDTVSWYQQALGQGPQFIFQYYEEEERQRGNFPDRFSGHQFPNYSSELNVNALLLGDSALYLCASSLPTGELFFGEGSRLTVL.

A single count supports this clone. This sequence joins TRBV7-6 and TRBJ1-1; D is unresolved. Looked up from germline, CDR1 is SGHVS and CDR2 is FNYEAQ. This CDR3 has 13 amino acids. Trimming removed 4 bases at V and 12 bases at J, with 18 bases between. Written as DNA, the CDR3 is TGTGCCAGCAGCTCCCTATTTAGCGGTGGGACTTTCTTT. It encodes CASSSLFSGGTFF.

CDR3 sequence reads: CATSAPTGTGELFF. The CDR3 nucleotides read TGTGCCACCAGTGCCCCGACAGGGACCGGGGAGCTGTTTTTT. This sequence joins TRBV24-1 and TRBJ2-2, with TRBD1 matching 7 bases. Germline loops: CDR1 KGHDR, CDR2 SFDVKD. After removal of 5 bases from V and 5 bases from J, the junction contained 4 bases not matched to a gene. The CDR3 is made up of 14 amino acids.

The chain couples TRBV5-6 to TRBJ1-3, with 7 bases that match TRBD1. The CDR3 extends over 16 amino acids. With 4 bases clipped from V and 0 bases from J, the junction kept 7 bases outside the gene matches. Per the germline V gene, CDR1 is SGHDT and CDR2 is YYEEEE. The DNA of the CDR3 is TGTGCCAGCAGCCCCCGACAGGGAAGCTCTGGAAACACCATATATTTT. Its protein product is CASSPRQGSSGNTIYF.

The rearrangement joins TRBV7-9 to TRBJ1-2; the match to TRBD1 covers 8 bases. CDR1 is SEHNR and CDR2 is FQNEAQ in the germline V gene (reference sequence). The CDR3 consists of 15 residues. V dropped 1 base and J dropped 1; count of bases not matched to a gene: 2. The CDR3 region has the DNA TGTGCCAGCAGCTTAGGCACAGGGGGTAACTATGGCTACACCTTC. It yields the protein CASSLGTGGNYGYTF.